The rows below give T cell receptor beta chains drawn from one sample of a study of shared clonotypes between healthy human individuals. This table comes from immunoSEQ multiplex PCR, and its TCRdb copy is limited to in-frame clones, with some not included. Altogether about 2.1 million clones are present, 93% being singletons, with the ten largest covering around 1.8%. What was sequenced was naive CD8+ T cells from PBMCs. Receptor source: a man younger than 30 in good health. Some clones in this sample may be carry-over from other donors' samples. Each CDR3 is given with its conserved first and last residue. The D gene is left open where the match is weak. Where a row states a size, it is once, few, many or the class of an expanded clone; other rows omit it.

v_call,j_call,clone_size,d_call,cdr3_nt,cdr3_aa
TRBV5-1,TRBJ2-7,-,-,TGCGCCAGCAGGGGGGGACTGGCGAGCCACGAGCAGTACTTC,CASRGGLASHEQYF
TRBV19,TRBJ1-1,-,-,TGTGCCAGTAGACCAGGGAGAGTGACTGAAGCTTTCTTT,CASRPGRVTEAFF
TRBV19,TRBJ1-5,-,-,TGTGCCAGTAGTATATTAGTCAGACAGCGCCAGGATCAGCCCCAGCATTTT,CASSILVRQRQDQPQHF
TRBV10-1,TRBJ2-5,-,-,TGCGCCAGCAGGGAGAATAGCGGTCCTAGAGGAGAGACCCAGTACTTC,CASRENSGPRGETQYF
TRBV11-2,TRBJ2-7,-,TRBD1,TGTGCCAGCAGCCGGACAGGGCTGTCCTACGAGCAGTACTTC,CASSRTGLSYEQYF
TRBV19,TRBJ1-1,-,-,TGTGCCAGTAGTATTTCCTTACGCACTGAAGCTTTCTTT,CASSISLRTEAFF
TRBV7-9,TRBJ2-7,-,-,TGTGCCAGCAGCCAGGGGTCAGCCTACGAGCAGTACTTC,CASSQGSAYEQYF
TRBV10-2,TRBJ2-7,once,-,TGCGCCAGCACCGGAAGGGGCAGATCCTACGAGCAGTACTTC,CASTGRGRSYEQYF
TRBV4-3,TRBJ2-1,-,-,TGCGCCAGCAGCCACGGCCCAGAGCAGTTCTTC,CASSHGPEQFF
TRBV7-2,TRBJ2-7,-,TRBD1,TGTGCCAGCAGCTTAGTGACAGGGAGCTACGAGCAGTACTTC,CASSLVTGSYEQYF
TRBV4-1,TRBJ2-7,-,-,TGCGCCAGCAGCCAAGATAGTTTAGGGGACTACGAGCAGTACTTC,CASSQDSLGDYEQYF
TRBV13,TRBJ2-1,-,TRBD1,TGTGCCAGCAGGGATAGGGACAGGGGGCGATACAATGAGCAGTTCTTC,CASRDRDRGRYNEQFF
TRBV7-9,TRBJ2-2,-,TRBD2,TGTGCCAGCACGTCCTTCGGAGCGGGAGGGCCTAGCGGGGAGCTGTTTTTT,CASTSFGAGGPSGELFF
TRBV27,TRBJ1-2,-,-,TGTGCCAGCAGTTTGGGGCGGCGGGGGGACTATGGCTACACCTTC,CASSLGRRGDYGYTF
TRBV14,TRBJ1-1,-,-,TGTGCCAGCAGCCAAGAGTTCCGGGGTAACACTGAAGCTTTCTTT,CASSQEFRGNTEAFF
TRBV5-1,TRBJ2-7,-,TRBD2,TGCGCCAGCAGCGGCCCCGGGACTAGCGTTCCCTACGAGCAGTACTTC,CASSGPGTSVPYEQYF
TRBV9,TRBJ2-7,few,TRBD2,TGTGCCAGCAGCGTAGGGAGCGGGAGCTACGAGCAGTACTTC,CASSVGSGSYEQYF
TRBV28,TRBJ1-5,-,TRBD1,TGTGCCAGCAGTGATACAGGGGTGCATCAGCCCCAGCATTTT,CASSDTGVHQPQHF
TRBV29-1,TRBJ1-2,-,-,TGCAGCGTTAGACTCGGGGCCTGGGGCCACACCTTC,CSVRLGAWGHTF
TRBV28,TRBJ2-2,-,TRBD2,TGTGCCAGCAGTCTCGGACTAGCGGCCGGGGAGCTGTTTTTT,CASSLGLAAGELFF
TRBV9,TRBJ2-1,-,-,TGTGCCAGCAGCACCCGGACAGCCATCTCCTACAATGAGCAGTTCTTC,CASSTRTAISYNEQFF
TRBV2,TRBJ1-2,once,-,TGTGCCAGCAGCACGGGGGGGTGGGCCCCGACACTAACCAAGGGTGGCTACACCTTC,CASSTGGWAPTLTKGGYTF
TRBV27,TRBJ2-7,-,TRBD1,TGTGCCAGCAGTCCCTCCGCCGGGACAGGGATTCATTACGAGCAGTACTTC,CASSPSAGTGIHYEQYF
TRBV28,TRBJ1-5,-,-,TGTGCCAGCAGTCCCCTTCGCAGGGAGTTTGATCAGCCCCAGCATTTT,CASSPLRREFDQPQHF
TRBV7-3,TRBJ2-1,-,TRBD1,TGTGCCAGCAGCTTGACAGGGGGCGCCGGCAATGAGCAGTTCTTC,CASSLTGGAGNEQFF
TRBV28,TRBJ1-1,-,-,TGTGCCAGCAGTTTGTTACAGGTGAACACTGAAGCTTTCTTT,CASSLLQVNTEAFF
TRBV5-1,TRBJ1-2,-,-,TGCGCCAGCAGCTCCAGTTCTAACTATGGCTACACCTTC,CASSSSSNYGYTF
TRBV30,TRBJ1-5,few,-,TGTGCCTGGAGTGGTTTAGGGAAACAGCCCCAGCATTTT,CAWSGLGKQPQHF
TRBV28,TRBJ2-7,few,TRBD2,TGTGCCAGCAGTTTACGGGGGGATTCCTCCTACGAGCAGTACTTC,CASSLRGDSSYEQYF
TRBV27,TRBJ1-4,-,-,TGTGCCAGCAGTTCCTCCCAAGGGGAGTGGAGCGAAAAACTGTTTTTT,CASSSSQGEWSEKLFF
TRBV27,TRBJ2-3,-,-,TGTGCCAGCAGTTTGCTCGCTACCACAGATACGCAGTATTTT,CASSLLATTDTQYF
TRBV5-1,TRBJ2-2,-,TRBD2,TGCGCCAGCAGCTTTGGACTAGCGGCGAACACCGGGGAGCTGTTTTTT,CASSFGLAANTGELFF
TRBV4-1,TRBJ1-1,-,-,TGCGCCAGCAGCCCAGACCGGACGACCAACACTGAAGCTTTCTTT,CASSPDRTTNTEAFF
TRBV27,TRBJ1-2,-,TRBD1,TGTGCCAGCAGTTTATTGGGTCCCGGGACAGGATTCTATGGCTACACCTTC,CASSLLGPGTGFYGYTF
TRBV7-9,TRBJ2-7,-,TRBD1,TGTGCCAGCAGCAACCCCCATGGGGGGACAGGGTCGGTCGAGCAGTACTTC,CASSNPHGGTGSVEQYF
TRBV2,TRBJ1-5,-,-,TGTGCCACCCGGGGGATCTATAGCAATCAGCCCCAGCATTTT,CATRGIYSNQPQHF
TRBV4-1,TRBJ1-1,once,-,TGCGCCAGCAGCCCCATCGCAGGGAGGCCCCTAGGTGAAGCTTTCTTT,CASSPIAGRPLGEAFF
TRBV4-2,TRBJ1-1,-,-,TGTGCCAGCAGCCCCGTTGGTGGGGGGCTATACACTGAAGCTTTCTTT,CASSPVGGGLYTEAFF
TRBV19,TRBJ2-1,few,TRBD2,TGTGCCAGTAGTACTATAGCGGGAGTCTACAATGAGCAGTTCTTC,CASSTIAGVYNEQFF
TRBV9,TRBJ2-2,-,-,TGTGCCAGCAGGACAGGGAACACCGGGGAGCTGTTTTTT,CASRTGNTGELFF
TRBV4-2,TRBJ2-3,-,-,TGTGCCAGCAGCCAAGGGACCGGTGATACGCAGTATTTT,CASSQGTGDTQYF
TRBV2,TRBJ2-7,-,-,TGTGCCAGCAGTGATGGAGGACCGGTCAAGTACTTC,CASSDGGPVKYF
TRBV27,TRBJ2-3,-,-,TGTGCCAGCAGTGTCTCCGCAGCTACAGATACGCAGTATTTT,CASSVSAATDTQYF
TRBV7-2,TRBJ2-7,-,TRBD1,TGTGCCAGCAGCTCTAAGGGGGCATACGAGCAGTACTTC,CASSSKGAYEQYF